The TCR beta chain described here comes from a study of blood T cell repertoires in COVID-19. The overall study: Italy, Spain and the United States were the sources of the convalescent and acute COVID-19 samples. Nucleic acid was either cDNA or gDNA, and it came from T cells, B-cell-depleted T cells, or PBMCs.

The CDR3 covers 14 residues. V was pared by 0 bases and J by 6 bases, with 2 bases of the junction left unmatched. Germline CDR1 and CDR2: SGHRS and YFSETQ. As processed by the authors: Scientists estimated how many nucleated cells there were by amplifying reference gene primers. Some clones are missing from TCRdb's copy, which holds only in-frame ones; the method was immunoSEQ multiplex PCR. V and J calls and clone size are given by that table; D and trimming were obtained from the DNA. The sample lists under 300,000 clones, more than 80% occurring once. The sequence derives from a human donor in a cohort sampled during active COVID-19. Sample: peripheral blood. The J gene is TRBJ2-7, the V gene TRBV5-1; 11 bases fit TRBD2. The CDR3 DNA is TGCGCCAGCAGCTTGGGTAGCGGGAGGGCCGAGCAGTACTTC. Its translation: CASSLGSGRAEQYF. The full variable domain, with the rest looked up from reference TRBV5-1 and TRBJ2-7, is KAGVTQTPRYLIKTRGQQVTLSCSPISGHRSVSWYQQTPGQGLQFLFEYFSETQRNKGNFPGRFSGRQFSNSRSEMNVSTLELGDSALYLCASSLGSGRAEQYFGPGTRLTVT.